These 2 T cell receptor beta chains were all obtained from the same sample, sequenced in a study of blood T cell repertoires in COVID-19. Clones were read by immunoSEQ multiplex PCR, and TCRdb kept only the in-frame ones, dropping some. This table has about 250,000 clones, 80% to 90% appearing once. The sample comprised PBMCs or T cells enriched from blood (not recorded which). The receptor set was obtained from a woman aged 40 to 49 who had been exposed to COVID-19.

As regards this clone: At one end the junction does not follow the germline gene, possibly because of a read error. The V and J genes are TRBV5-1 and TRBJ1-4, with D uncertain. The CDR3 is made up of 16 amino acids. Germline assignment: CDR1 SGHRS and CDR2 YFSETQ. CDR3 loop: CASSLGRGLTNEKLFF. The CDR3 DNA sequence: TGTGCCAGCAGCTTGGGTCGGGGATTAACTAATGAAAAACTGTTTTTT.

The chain links TRBV9 to TRBJ1-1; tentatively, D is TRBD1 (5 bases). The CDR3 extends over 14 amino acids. The germline V and J ends were trimmed by 7 bases and 0 bases, with 13 bases remaining between them. CDR1 is SGDLS, CDR2 YYNGEE, per germline. The CDR3 region has the DNA TGTGCCAGCGGGGGGTGGCAGGTGAACACTGAAGCTTTCTTT. It specifies CASGGWQVNTEAFF.